This T cell receptor (beta chain) was sequenced during a study of T cells in Graves' hyperthyroidism and ophthalmopathy. The sample holds one count of this clonotype. The J segment lost 1 base and the V segment lost 7 bases, leaving 13 bases of the junction unmatched. Per germline, CDR1 LNHDA and CDR2 SQIVND (reference sequence). The CDR3 runs to 17 residues. Uncontrolled infection, other autoimmune disease, pregnancy and lactation each barred patients from inclusion. Diagnostic decisions used clinical symptoms, serum thyroxine and TRAb, thyroid ultrasound and orbital computed tomography. Amplification yielded TCR beta CDR3 regions, with RNA transcripts as the source. First-round RT-PCR targeting the TCR CDR3 was performed with the HTBI primer set. From the multiplex PCR reads, TCRdb called clonotypes with MiXCR, one entry per CDR3 protein. The profile covers around 600,000 distinct CDR3 sequences, with roughly 14% appearing a single time and about 12% taken by the ten largest.

The rearrangement joins TRBV19 to TRBJ2-1; 7 nucleotides match TRBD2. The sequence was obtained from a woman in her fifties or sixties with Graves' ophthalmopathy. Material for sequencing was blood. The CDR3 coding sequence is TGTGCCAGTACCATTAGTAAAGCGGGACCTTCCTACAATGAGCAGTTCTTC. Residues: CASTISKAGPSYNEQFF.